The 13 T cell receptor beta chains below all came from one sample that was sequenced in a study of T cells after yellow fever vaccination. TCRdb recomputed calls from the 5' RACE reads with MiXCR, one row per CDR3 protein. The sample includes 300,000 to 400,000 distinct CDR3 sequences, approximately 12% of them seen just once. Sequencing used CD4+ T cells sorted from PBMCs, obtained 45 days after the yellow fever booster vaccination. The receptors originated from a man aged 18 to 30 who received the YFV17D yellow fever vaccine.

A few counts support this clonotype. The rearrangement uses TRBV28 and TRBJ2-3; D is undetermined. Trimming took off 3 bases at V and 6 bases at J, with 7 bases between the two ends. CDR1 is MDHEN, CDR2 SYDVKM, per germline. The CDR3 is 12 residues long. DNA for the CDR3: TGTGCCAGCAGTTTGAACCTGGATACGCAGTATTTT. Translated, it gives CASSLNLDTQYF.

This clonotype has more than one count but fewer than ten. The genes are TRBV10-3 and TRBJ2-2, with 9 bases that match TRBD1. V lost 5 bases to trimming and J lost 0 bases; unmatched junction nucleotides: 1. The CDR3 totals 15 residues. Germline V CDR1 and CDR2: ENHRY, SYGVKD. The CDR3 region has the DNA TGTGCCATCAGTACAGGGGGCTCGAACACCGGGGAGCTGTTTTTT. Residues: CAISTGGSNTGELFF.

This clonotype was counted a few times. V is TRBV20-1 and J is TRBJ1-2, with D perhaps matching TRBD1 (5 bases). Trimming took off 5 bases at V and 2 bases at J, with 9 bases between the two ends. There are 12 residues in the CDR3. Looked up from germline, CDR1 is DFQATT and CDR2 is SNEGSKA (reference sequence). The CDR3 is CSAGGGNYGYTF. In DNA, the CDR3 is TGCAGTGCTGGGGGGGGAAACTATGGCTACACCTTC.

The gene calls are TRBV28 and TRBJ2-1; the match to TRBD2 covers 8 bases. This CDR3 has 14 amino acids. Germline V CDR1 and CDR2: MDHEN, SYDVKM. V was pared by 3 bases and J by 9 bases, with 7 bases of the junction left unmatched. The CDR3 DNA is TGTGCCAGCAGTTTCGGGACTAGGAAGAGTGAGCAGTTCTTC. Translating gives CASSFGTRKSEQFF.

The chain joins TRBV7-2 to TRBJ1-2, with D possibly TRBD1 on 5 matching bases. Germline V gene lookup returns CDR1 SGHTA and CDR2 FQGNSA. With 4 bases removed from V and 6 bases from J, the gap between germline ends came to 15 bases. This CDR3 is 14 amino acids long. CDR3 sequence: CASSSFSGRDGYTF. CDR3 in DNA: TGTGCCAGCAGCTCCTTCTCGGGACGGGATGGCTACACCTTC.

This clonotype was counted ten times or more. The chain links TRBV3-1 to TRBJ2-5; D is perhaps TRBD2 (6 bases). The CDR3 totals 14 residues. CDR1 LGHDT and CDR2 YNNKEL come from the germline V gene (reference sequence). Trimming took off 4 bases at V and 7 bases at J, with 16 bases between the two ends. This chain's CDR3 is CASSPGTDGRTQYF. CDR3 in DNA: TGTGCCAGCAGCCCCGGGACTGACGGGAGGACCCAGTACTTC.

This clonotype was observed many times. The CDR3 region has the DNA TGTGCCAGCAGCTTAGAAGGTGGTGAGCAGTTCTTC. Its protein product is CASSLEGGEQFF. The chain combines TRBV7-2 with TRBJ2-1; the D is unclear. Germline values: CDR1 SGHTA, CDR2 FQGNSA. V was clipped by 1 base and J by 9 bases, with 7 bases between them. This CDR3 contains 12 residues.

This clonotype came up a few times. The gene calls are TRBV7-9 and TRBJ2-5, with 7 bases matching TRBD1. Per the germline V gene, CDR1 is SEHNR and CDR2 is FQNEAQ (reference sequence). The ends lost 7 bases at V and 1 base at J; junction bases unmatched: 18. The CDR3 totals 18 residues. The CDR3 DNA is TGTGCCAGCACCTTGGGTACCGGGACAGAGTTTTTCCAAGAGACCCAGTACTTC. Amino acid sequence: CASTLGTGTEFFQETQYF.

The CDR3 sequence: CASSHMLAGGQTDTQYF. The CDR3 DNA sequence: TGTGCCAGCAGCCACATGCTAGCGGGGGGGCAGACAGATACGCAGTATTTT. V gene TRBV5-4 combines with J gene TRBJ2-3; 12 bases are a match to TRBD2. CDR3 length equals 17 residues. V lost 4 bases, J lost 3 bases, and 9 bases stayed unmatched. Germline values: CDR1 SGHNT, CDR2 YYREEE (reference sequence). Combining the CDR3 with reference TRBV5-4 and TRBJ2-3 gives the whole variable domain ETGVTQSPTHLIKTRGQQVTLRCSSQSGHNTVSWYQQALGQGPQFIFQYYREEENGRGNFPPRFSGLQFPNYSSELNVNALELDDSALYLCASSHMLAGGQTDTQYFGPGTRLTVL.

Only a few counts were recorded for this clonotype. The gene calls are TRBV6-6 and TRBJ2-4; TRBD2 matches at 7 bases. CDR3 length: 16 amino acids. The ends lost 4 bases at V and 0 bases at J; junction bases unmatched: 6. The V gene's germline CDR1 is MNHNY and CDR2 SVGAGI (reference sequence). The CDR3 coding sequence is TGTGCCAGCAGTTCTCTAGCGGATCTAGCCAAAAACATTCAGTACTTC. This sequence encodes CASSSLADLAKNIQYF.

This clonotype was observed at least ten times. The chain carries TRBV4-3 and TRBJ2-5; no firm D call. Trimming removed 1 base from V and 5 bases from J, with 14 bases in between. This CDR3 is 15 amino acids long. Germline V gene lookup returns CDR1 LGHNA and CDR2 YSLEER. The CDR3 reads CASSQVNSPGETQYF. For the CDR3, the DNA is TGCGCCAGCAGCCAAGTCAACTCCCCCGGGGAGACCCAGTACTTC.

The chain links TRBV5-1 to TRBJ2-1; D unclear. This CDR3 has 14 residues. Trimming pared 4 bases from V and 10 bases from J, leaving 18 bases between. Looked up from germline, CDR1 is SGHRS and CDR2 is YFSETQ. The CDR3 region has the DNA TGCGCCAGCAGCGGTACACCGGCCAGCGTGGAGCAGTTCTTC. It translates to CASSGTPASVEQFF.

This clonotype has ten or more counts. The CDR3 DNA follows: TGTGCCAGCAGTTTGTCGCGGGATTCACCCCTCCACTTT. Encoded protein: CASSLSRDSPLHF. This chain links TRBV12-3 or TRBV12-4 with TRBJ1-6, with D unclear. Trimming cost V 3 bases and J 8 bases, with 8 bases left between them. The length of the CDR3 is 13 residues.